This TCR beta chain was captured in a study of blood T cell repertoires in COVID-19. Trimming took off 6 bases at V and 9 bases at J, with 12 bases between the two ends. CDR3 size: 12 residues. Sequencing used immunoSEQ multiplex PCR; TCRdb keeps in-frame clones, though not all of them. The profile shows fewer than 90,000 clones, roughly 88% of them singletons. The rearrangement uses TRBV12-3 or TRBV12-4 and TRBJ2-1; D not certain. The sequenced sample was peripheral blood. This TCR came from a man between 65 and 80 years old with acute or convalescent COVID-19. The CDR3: CASSHSRPEQFF. CDR3 DNA: TGTGCCAGCAGCCACTCGAGGCCTGAGCAGTTCTTC.